Below, 21 T cell receptor beta chains from the same sample are listed, as sequenced in a study of OX40 agonist ivuxolimab in advanced cancers. Data came from immunoSEQ multiplex PCR; TCRdb stores just in-frame clones and leaves some out. Among approximately 61,000 clones listed, approximately 80% were seen once. Sequencing used CD4+ or CD8+ T cells sorted from blood, obtained in a trial of the OX40 agonist ivuxolimab. The receptors stem from an adult with an advanced solid tumor such as melanoma, head and neck, liver or kidney cancer.

The chain has TRBV6-1 and TRBJ2-7, with D perhaps TRBD2 (6 bases). V dropped 2 bases and J dropped 2 bases, with 13 bases sitting between them. The CDR3 consists of 15 residues. Germline lookup yields CDR1 MNHNS and CDR2 SASEGT. As DNA, the CDR3 is TGTGCCAGCAGTGAATTCCCCCTAGCGCCCTACGAGCAGTACGTC. Translating gives CASSEFPLAPYEQYV.

V gene TRBV13 combines with J gene TRBJ2-7, with TRBD2 identical over 9 bases. Trimming cost V 5 bases and J 1 base; bases outside gene matches: 0. The germline V gene has CDR1 PRHDT and CDR2 FYEKMQ (reference sequence). The CDR3 consists of 13 residues. The CDR3 sequence is CASSLAGSYEQYF. CDR3 in DNA: TGTGCCAGCAGCCTAGCGGGATCCTACGAGCAGTACTTC.

The rearrangement joins TRBV7-3 to TRBJ2-1, with no clear D. V lost 7 bases to trimming and J lost 2 bases, with 9 bases between them. Germline loops: CDR1 SGHTA, CDR2 FQGTGA. CDR3 length: 13 amino acids. The CDR3 region has the DNA TGTGCCAGCAAGGAAGGGACCTACAATGAGCAGTTCTTC. The encoded protein is CASKEGTYNEQFF.

With respect to this clone: An end of the junction differs from the germline gene, which may be a read error. The chain links TRBV14 to TRBJ2-5; 12 bases align to TRBD2. This CDR3 comprises 17 residues. Germline loops: CDR1 SGHDN, CDR2 FVKESK. CDR3 coding DNA: TGTGCCAGCAGCGAAGAAACAGGACTAGCGGGACCGGAGACCCAGTACTTC. Translated: CASSEETGLAGPETQYF.

The rearrangement joins TRBV19 to TRBJ1-1, with 10 bases that match TRBD1. The CDR3 runs to 13 residues. Looked up from germline, CDR1 is LNHDA and CDR2 is SQIVND (reference sequence). V lost 4 bases to trimming and J lost 5 bases; unmatched junction nucleotides: 1. CDR3: CASSRDRGTEAFF. CDR3 in DNA: TGTGCCAGTAGTAGGGACAGGGGAACTGAAGCTTTCTTT. The full variable domain, rest sourced from reference TRBV19 and TRBJ1-1, is DGGITQSPKYLFRKEGQNVTLSCEQNLNHDAMYWYRQDPGQGLRLIYYSQIVNDFQKGDIAEGYSVSREKKESFPLTVTSAQKNPTAFYLCASSRDRGTEAFFGQGTRLTVV.

V gene TRBV6-5 combines with J gene TRBJ1-1, with no clear D. The length of the CDR3 is 12 residues. V lost 7 bases and J 3 bases, leaving 9 bases between the germline ends. Germline V lookup: CDR1 MNHEY, CDR2 SVGAGI. CDR3 bases: TGTGCCAGCAACTCGATGGACACTGAAGCTTTCTTT. Protein sequence: CASNSMDTEAFF.

The V and J genes are TRBV7-3 and TRBJ2-2; D gene unclear. Trimming took off 4 bases at V and 4 bases at J, with 7 bases between the two ends. The CDR3 length is 13 residues. CDR1 SGHTA and CDR2 FQGTGA come from the germline V gene. This chain's CDR3 is CASSSPGTGELFF. CDR3 sequence (DNA): TGTGCCAGCAGCTCCCCCGGCACCGGGGAGCTGTTTTTT.

This clone occurred a few times. CDR3 loop: CASNERNYNEQFF. The CDR3 bases are TGTGCCAGCAACGAGCGGAACTACAATGAGCAGTTCTTC. This sequence joins TRBV2 and TRBJ2-1; D might be TRBD2 (5 bases). Germline-derived CDR1 and CDR2 are SNHLY and FYNNEI. The CDR3 is made up of 13 amino acids. V lost 7 bases to trimming and J lost 3 bases, with 10 bases between them.

The rearrangement uses TRBV19 and TRBJ2-2, with D possibly matching TRBD2 (6 bases). There are 12 residues in the CDR3. V was pared by 10 bases and J by 12 bases, with 18 bases between. CDR1 is LNHDA and CDR2 is SQIVND in the germline V gene (reference sequence). CDR3 DNA sequence: TGTGCCACCCTTTCCCCTGCGGGGAAGCTGTTTTTT. It is translated as CATLSPAGKLFF.

The chain is built from TRBV7-5 and TRBJ1-2. TRBV7-5 is termed a pseudogene. The CDR3 extends over 12 amino acids. CDR3 sequence (DNA): TGTGCCAGCAGCAAGGAGGGGGTTGGCTACACCTTC. It encodes CASSKEGVGYTF.

This rearrangement joins TRBV2 to TRBJ2-1; the D is unclear. Germline V gene data show CDR1 as SNHLY and CDR2 as FYNNEI. The V end lost 7 bases, the J end lost 4 bases, and 11 bases lay between the germline ends. CDR3 length equals 13 residues. CDR3 DNA: TGTGCCAGCACCCCTGGACGATACAATGAGCAGTTCTTC. This gives the protein CASTPGRYNEQFF.

This clone turned up a few times. The V call is TRBV18, the J call TRBJ2-7, with TRBD1 matching 7 bases. The CDR3 runs to 13 residues. V lost 2 bases to trimming and J lost 4 bases; unmatched junction nucleotides: 2. Germline CDR1 and CDR2: KGHSH and LQKENI. CDR3 protein: CASSPTGAYEQYF. The CDR3 DNA sequence: TGTGCCAGCTCACCAACAGGGGCATACGAGCAGTACTTC.

V is TRBV27 and J is TRBJ1-5, with 7 bases aligning to TRBD1. The V segment lost 8 bases and the J segment 7 bases; nucleotides outside the gene matches: 8. Per germline, CDR1 MNHEY and CDR2 SMNVEV (reference sequence). The CDR3 contains 13 residues. CDR3 region: CASAGTGVQPQHF. DNA of the CDR3: TGTGCCAGCGCGGGTACAGGGGTGCAGCCCCAGCATTTT.

This clone was counted once. The genes are TRBV29-1 and TRBJ1-4; 7 nucleotides line up with TRBD1. The CDR3 loop spans 13 amino acids. Germline values: CDR1 SQVTM, CDR2 ANQGSEA. V was pared by 4 bases and J by 5 bases, with 4 bases of the junction left unmatched. This CDR3 is CSVGDRDNEKLFF. In DNA form, the CDR3 reads TGCAGCGTTGGAGACAGGGACAATGAAAAACTGTTTTTT. Combining the CDR3 with reference TRBV29-1 and TRBJ1-4 gives the whole variable domain SAVISQKPSRDICQRGTSLTIQCQVDSQVTMMFWYRQQPGQSLTLIATANQGSEATYESGFVIDKFPISRPNLTFSTLTVSNMSPEDSSIYLCSVGDRDNEKLFFGSGTQLSVL.

The V call is TRBV5-6, the J call TRBJ1-2; possibly TRBD1 for D (6 bases). The CDR3 totals 12 residues. Germline CDR1 SGHDT, CDR2 YYEEEE. Trimming shortened V by 2 bases and J by 7 bases, and 9 bases separated the two germline ends. This CDR3 reads CASSLGGGGYTF. The CDR3 DNA reads as TGTGCCAGCAGCTTAGGGGGAGGTGGCTACACCTTC.

The J gene is TRBJ2-1, the V gene TRBV29-1; possibly TRBD1 for D (6 bases). The CDR3 extends over 12 amino acids. Per germline, CDR1 SQVTM and CDR2 ANQGSEA. V was trimmed by 5 bases and J by 6 bases, leaving 11 bases between them. This CDR3 is CSVPQTGNEQFF. CDR3 DNA sequence: TGCAGCGTTCCACAGACAGGCAATGAGCAGTTCTTC.

This clone was observed a few times. The genes are TRBV5-5 and TRBJ2-7; unclear D gene. CDR1 and CDR2 from the germline V gene are SGHKS and YYEKEE (reference sequence). This CDR3 contains 13 residues. Trimming shortened V by 2 bases and J by 0 bases, and 6 bases separated the two germline ends. CDR3 in amino acids: CASSFLASYEQYV. The CDR3 DNA follows: TGTGCCAGCAGCTTTCTGGCCTCCTACGAGCAGTACGTC.

This clone has only a few counts. The chain is built from TRBV7-9 and TRBJ2-5; D remains ambiguous. The CDR3 spans 15 residues. CDR1 is SEHNR and CDR2 is FQNEAQ in the germline V gene (reference sequence). Trimming shortened V by 2 bases and J by 2 bases, and 12 bases separated the two germline ends. CDR3 nucleotide sequence: TGTGCCAGCAGCTTAATTAGGGCAGGACAAGAGACCCAGTACTTC. Protein product: CASSLIRAGQETQYF. Filled out from reference TRBV7-9 and TRBJ2-5, the complete variable domain reads DTGVSQNPRHKITKRGQNVTFRCDPISEHNRLYWYRQTLGQGPEFLTYFQNEAQLEKSRLLSDRFSAERPKGSFSTLEIQRTEQGDSAMYLCASSLIRAGQETQYFGPGTRLLVL.

CDR3 sequence (DNA): TGCAGCGCGAGACCCCGGGGGGGCAGGGGGAATGAGCAGTTCTTC. Translating gives CSARPRGGRGNEQFF. The chain joins TRBV29-1 to TRBJ2-1; D possibly corresponds to TRBD2 (8 bases). The CDR3 sequence is 15 residues long. CDR1 is SQVTM and CDR2 is ANQGSEA in the germline V gene. The ends were cut back, 7 bases at V and 7 bases at J, with 23 bases in the middle.

The rearrangement links TRBV6-1 to TRBJ1-2, with TRBD1 identical over 12 bases. After removal of 4 bases from V and 8 bases from J, the junction contained 8 bases not matched to a gene. Germline V gives CDR1 MNHNS, CDR2 SASEGT. The CDR3 loop spans 15 amino acids. Written as DNA, the CDR3 is TGTGCCAGCAGTGCGGTACCGGGACAGGGGGCGGGCTACACCTTC. Amino acid sequence: CASSAVPGQGAGYTF.

The chain carries TRBV6-5 and TRBJ2-1; D is unresolved. CDR1 is MNHEY and CDR2 is SVGAGI in the germline V gene. The CDR3 runs 15 residues. Trimming pared 2 bases from V and 7 bases from J, leaving 15 bases between. This CDR3 reads CASSYQASLLNEQFF. For the CDR3, the DNA is TGTGCCAGCAGTTACCAGGCCTCCCTCCTAAATGAGCAGTTCTTC.